These 27 T cell receptor beta chains came from one sample sequenced in a study of identifying expanded T cells in peripheral blood. Assay used: immunoSEQ multiplex PCR; TCRdb lists only in-frame clones, some missing. Here the sample spans approximately 110,000 clones, around 89% being singletons. Material for sequencing was blood. The receptors here all came from a person aged 18 to 69 in good health.

V is TRBV7-2 and J is TRBJ1-2; possible D gene TRBD1, 5 bases. Germline V gene data show CDR1 as SGHTA and CDR2 as FQGNSA. The CDR3 totals 16 residues. Trimming took 5 bases from V and 5 from J, leaving 21 bases between them. The CDR3 DNA reads as TGTGCCAGCAGCGCCCAATTGATGAGGAAGGGGTATGGCTACACCTTC. Amino acid sequence: CASSAQLMRKGYGYTF. Filled out from reference TRBV7-2 and TRBJ1-2, the complete variable domain reads GAGVSQSPSNKVTEKGKDVELRCDPISGHTALYWYRQSLGQGLEFLIYFQGNSAPDKSGLPSDRFSAERTGGSVSTLTIQRTQQEDSAVYLCASSAQLMRKGYGYTFGSGTRLTVV.

The chain uses TRBV7-6 and TRBJ2-3; TRBD2 matches at 9 bases. CDR1 is SGHVS, CDR2 FNYEAQ, per germline. The CDR3 length is 15 residues. V shed 0 bases and J 4 bases; nucleotides not matched to a gene: 2. The CDR3 region has the DNA TGTGCCAGCAGCTTAGCGGTAGCGGGGGCAGATACGCAGTATTTT. As protein: CASSLAVAGADTQYF.

The rearrangement links TRBV7-2 to TRBJ2-7; D is unresolved. CDR3 size: 14 residues. Germline CDR1 reads SGHTA; CDR2 reads FQGNSA. Trimming removed 1 base at V and 5 bases at J, with 12 bases between. Written as DNA, the CDR3 is TGTGCCAGCAGCTTAGGGCCCCAGCTCCACGAGCAGTACTTC. It codes for CASSLGPQLHEQYF.

The chain recombines TRBV4-2 with TRBJ1-3, with D tentatively TRBD1 (5 bases). This CDR3 region has 14 residues. Germline-derived CDR1 and CDR2 are LGHNA and YNFKEQ. Trimming shortened V by 6 bases and J by 4 bases, and 13 bases separated the two germline ends. The CDR3: CASRAQGTGNTIYF. The DNA for the CDR3 is TGTGCCAGCAGAGCTCAGGGTACCGGAAACACCATATATTTT.

The rearrangement links TRBV6-5 to TRBJ2-5; no definite D call. CDR1 and CDR2 from the germline V gene are MNHEY and SVGAGI. Between the trimmed V and J ends, which lost 6 bases and 10 bases, there was a span of 15 bases. The CDR3 covers 12 residues. The CDR3 reads CASSPLRGSQYF. DNA of the CDR3: TGTGCCAGCAGCCCCCTCAGAGGAAGCCAGTACTTC.

This CDR3 is CASSEWGPSGGLYNEQFF. Here the CDR3 DNA reads TGTGCCAGCAGTGAGTGGGGCCCTAGCGGGGGGTTGTACAATGAGCAGTTCTTC. The rearrangement uses TRBV2 and TRBJ2-1; 11 bases agree with TRBD2. Unmatched junction bases numbered 11, after V lost 3 bases and J lost 4 bases. Germline CDR1 is SNHLY and CDR2 is FYNNEI. This CDR3 is 18 amino acids long.

The chain uses TRBV5-1 and TRBJ1-1; 8 bases line up with TRBD1. Trimming at V came to 0 bases and at J to 11 bases, leaving 9 bases not matched to a gene. The CDR3 covers 14 residues. Germline V gives CDR1 SGHRS, CDR2 YFSETQ. In DNA, the CDR3 is TGCGCCAGCAGCTTGGGCCTAACAGGGGGGACGGCTTTCTTT. It encodes CASSLGLTGGTAFF. Together with reference TRBV5-1 and TRBJ1-1, the CDR3 gives the full variable domain: KAGVTQTPRYLIKTRGQQVTLSCSPISGHRSVSWYQQTPGQGLQFLFEYFSETQRNKGNFPGRFSGRQFSNSRSEMNVSTLELGDSALYLCASSLGLTGGTAFFGQGTRLTVV.

V is TRBV10-3 and J is TRBJ2-3; 9 bases map to TRBD2. Germline V gene data show CDR1 as ENHRY and CDR2 as SYGVKD. This CDR3 is built from 13 residues. J gave up 5 bases and V 10 bases, and 7 bases lay outside the gene matches. The CDR3 is CATLSGGIDTQYF. CDR3 nucleotide sequence: TGTGCCACTCTCAGCGGGGGGATAGATACGCAGTATTTT.

The genes are TRBV14 and TRBJ2-7, with 8 bases lining up with TRBD1. The CDR3 extends over 15 amino acids. From germline, CDR1 is SGHDN and CDR2 FVKESK. J lost 6 bases, V lost 0 bases, and 7 bases had no gene match. The DNA of the CDR3 is TGTGCCAGCAGCCAAGATCTAGGACAGGGAAGCGAGCAGTACTTC. Encoded protein: CASSQDLGQGSEQYF.

The V call is TRBV6-5, the J call TRBJ1-2; D call uncertain. CDR1 is MNHEY and CDR2 is SVGAGI in the germline V gene. This CDR3 region has 13 residues. Trimming cost V 8 bases and J 4 bases, with 14 bases left between them. The CDR3 DNA follows: TGTGCCAGCGGTACACAGCTTCTCTATGGCTACACCTTC. Amino acids: CASGTQLLYGYTF.

In this sample, this clone turned up once. This chain connects TRBV9 to TRBJ2-2; D unclear. Trimming took 3 bases from V and 7 from J, leaving 10 bases between them. CDR3 length: 13 amino acids. Germline V lookup: CDR1 SGDLS, CDR2 YYNGEE. Here the CDR3 DNA reads TGTGCCAGCAGCGATAGGACCGGCGGGGAGCTGTTTTTT. Protein: CASSDRTGGELFF.

V and J are TRBV2 and TRBJ2-1; TRBD1 might be the D (5 bases). V was trimmed by 8 bases and J by 0 bases, leaving 17 bases between them. From germline, CDR1 is SNHLY and CDR2 FYNNEI. The CDR3 runs 16 residues. CDR3 in amino acids: CASQQVTRSSYNEQFF. The DNA for the CDR3 is TGTGCCAGCCAACAGGTGACCCGTAGCTCCTACAATGAGCAGTTCTTC.

The chain has TRBV15 and TRBJ2-5; D uncertain. V was clipped by 1 base and J by 9 bases, with 12 bases between them. Germline V gene sequence: CDR1 LNHNV, CDR2 YYDKDF (reference sequence). The CDR3 consists of 13 residues. The CDR3 reads CATSRGEALPQYF. The CDR3 nucleotides read TGTGCCACCAGCAGAGGAGAGGCTTTGCCCCAGTACTTC.

This rearrangement joins TRBV9 to TRBJ2-3; possible D gene TRBD1, 8 bases. The CDR3 has 16 residues. Trimming shortened V by 2 bases and J by 2 bases, and 15 bases separated the two germline ends. Germline values: CDR1 SGDLS, CDR2 YYNGEE. The CDR3 is CASSVRGGQVTDTQYF. The CDR3 DNA reads as TGTGCCAGCAGCGTGAGGGGGGGACAGGTCACAGATACGCAGTATTTT.

The gene calls are TRBV28 and TRBJ1-2; D possibly corresponds to TRBD1 (5 bases). V gave up 5 bases and J gave up 7 bases, with 11 bases separating them. The germline V gene has CDR1 MDHEN and CDR2 SYDVKM. The CDR3 totals 12 residues. CDR3 region: CASSPGTGGYTF. As DNA, the CDR3 is TGTGCCAGCAGTCCCGGGACTGGTGGCTACACCTTC.

This chain joins TRBV7-2 and TRBJ2-3; TRBD2 aligns across 16 bases. J lost 4 bases, V lost 5 bases, and 6 bases had no gene match. CDR1 and CDR2 (germline): SGHTA, FQGNSA. The CDR3 loop spans 17 amino acids. Here the CDR3 DNA reads TGTGCCAGCAGCCCCCCGGGACTAGCGGGGGGGCCAGATACGCAGTATTTT. This codes for CASSPPGLAGGPDTQYF.

The gene calls are TRBV28 and TRBJ2-7, with D perhaps matching TRBD2 (5 bases). CDR3 length equals 13 residues. With 7 bases removed from V and 1 base from J, the gap between germline ends came to 11 bases. The V gene's germline CDR1 is MDHEN and CDR2 SYDVKM. Here the CDR3 reads CASKSGSSYEQYF. CDR3 bases: TGTGCCAGCAAATCGGGATCATCCTACGAGCAGTACTTC.

The chain carries TRBV13 and TRBJ2-7; TRBD1 aligns across 10 bases. The CDR3 covers 14 residues. Germline V CDR1 and CDR2: PRHDT, FYEKMQ (reference sequence). V shed 3 bases and J 2 bases; nucleotides not matched to a gene: 1. The CDR3 DNA reads as TGTGCCAGCAGCTTCGACAGGGGGCCCTACGAGCAGTACTTC. Translation gives CASSFDRGPYEQYF.

The V and J genes are TRBV27 and TRBJ2-7; the D gene is possibly TRBD2 (6 bases). V lost 7 bases to trimming and J lost 6 bases, with 10 bases between them. The CDR3 is 11 residues long. Looked up from germline, CDR1 is MNHEY and CDR2 is SMNVEV (reference sequence). In DNA form, the CDR3 reads TGTGCCAGCACCCTCGGGGGCGAGCAGTACTTC. This gives the protein CASTLGGEQYF.

This sequence joins TRBV28 and TRBJ1-2; D call uncertain. CDR1 and CDR2 (germline): MDHEN, SYDVKM. There are 12 residues in the CDR3. Trimming took off 7 bases at V and 6 bases at J, with 12 bases between the two ends. CDR3: CASNEQLNGYTF. CDR3 in DNA: TGTGCCAGCAACGAACAATTGAATGGCTACACCTTC.

The chain employs TRBV5-1 and TRBJ2-7; possibly TRBD1 or TRBD2 for D (5 bases each). Germline V gene lookup returns CDR1 SGHRS and CDR2 YFSETQ. Trimming removed 3 bases from V and 5 bases from J, with 15 bases in between. The CDR3 has 14 residues. The CDR3: CASSSGTLGDEQYF. The CDR3 region has the DNA TGCGCCAGCAGCTCCGGGACCCTCGGGGACGAGCAGTACTTC.

This clone was counted a few times. The V call is TRBV4-2, the J call TRBJ2-7; 12 bases fit TRBD1. J lost 6 bases, V lost 4 bases, and 4 bases had no gene match. Germline CDR1 LGHNA, CDR2 YNFKEQ. This CDR3 contains 14 residues. The DNA for the CDR3 is TGTGCCAGCAGCCCGGGACAGGGGGCGGGCGAGCAGTACTTC. Translation gives CASSPGQGAGEQYF.

The J gene is TRBJ2-5, the V gene TRBV11-2; TRBD1 or TRBD2 may be the D gene (5 bases each). CDR1 SGHAT and CDR2 FQNNGV come from the germline V gene. The CDR3 has 13 amino acids. V was pared by 6 bases and J by 4 bases, with 12 bases between. This CDR3 reads CASSRPGPETQYF. The CDR3 nucleotides are TGTGCCAGCAGTCGGCCGGGACCAGAGACCCAGTACTTC.

The chain employs TRBV7-2 and TRBJ2-1; D possibly corresponds to TRBD2 (6 bases). V was pared by 2 bases and J by 0 bases, with 11 bases between. The CDR3 is made up of 16 amino acids. Germline values: CDR1 SGHTA, CDR2 FQGNSA. Written as DNA, the CDR3 is TGTGCCAGCAGCTTATACGGGAGCCCCTCCTACAATGAGCAGTTCTTC. Residues: CASSLYGSPSYNEQFF.

V usage is TRBV5-8 and J usage is TRBJ2-3; D perhaps matches TRBD2 (5 bases). Germline CDR1 and CDR2: SGHTS and YDEGEE. V lost 0 bases to trimming and J lost 5 bases, with 16 bases between them. This CDR3 has 16 residues. The CDR3 spells CASSLGAGLRGDTQYF. The CDR3 coding sequence is TGTGCCAGCAGCTTGGGGGCGGGCCTAAGAGGAGATACGCAGTATTTT. Looking up the rest from reference TRBV5-8 and TRBJ2-3 gives the full variable domain: EAGVTQSPTHLIKTRGQQATLRCSPISGHTSVYWYQQALGLGLQFLLWYDEGEERNRGNFPPRFSGRQFPNYSSELNVNALELEDSALYLCASSLGAGLRGDTQYFGPGTRLTVL.

The gene calls are TRBV28 and TRBJ2-7, with 8 nucleotides matching TRBD1. Germline trimming cut 3 bases from V and 3 bases from J; bases unmatched to any gene: 10. The CDR3 is 16 residues long. The germline CDR1 and CDR2 sequences are MDHEN and SYDVKM. This chain's CDR3 is CASSLAAGGYFYEQYF. The CDR3 nucleotides are TGTGCCAGCAGTTTGGCCGCAGGGGGCTACTTCTACGAGCAGTACTTC.

In its sample, this clone was seen once. The chain carries TRBV29-1 and TRBJ1-1, with unresolved D. The CDR3 loop spans 10 amino acids. Germline CDR1 SQVTM, CDR2 ANQGSEA. This CDR3 reads CRAGGTEAFF. CDR3 sequence (DNA): TGCAGGGCGGGTGGGACTGAAGCTTTCTTT.